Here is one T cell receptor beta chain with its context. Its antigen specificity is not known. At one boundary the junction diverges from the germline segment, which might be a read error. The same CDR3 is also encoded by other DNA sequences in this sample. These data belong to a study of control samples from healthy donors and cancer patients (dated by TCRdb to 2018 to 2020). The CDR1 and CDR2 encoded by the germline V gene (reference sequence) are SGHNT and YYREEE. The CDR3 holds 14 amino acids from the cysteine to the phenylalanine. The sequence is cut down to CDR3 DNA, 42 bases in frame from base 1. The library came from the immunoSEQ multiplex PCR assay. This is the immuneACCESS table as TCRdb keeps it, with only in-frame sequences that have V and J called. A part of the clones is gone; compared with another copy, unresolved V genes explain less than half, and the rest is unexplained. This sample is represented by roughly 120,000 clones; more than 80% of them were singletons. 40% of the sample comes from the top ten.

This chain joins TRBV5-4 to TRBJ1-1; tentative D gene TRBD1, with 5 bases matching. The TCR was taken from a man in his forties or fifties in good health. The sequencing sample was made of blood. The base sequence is TGTGCCAGTAGCTTTGACAGCTCGAACACTGAAGCTTTCTTT. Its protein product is CASSFDSSNTEAFF.